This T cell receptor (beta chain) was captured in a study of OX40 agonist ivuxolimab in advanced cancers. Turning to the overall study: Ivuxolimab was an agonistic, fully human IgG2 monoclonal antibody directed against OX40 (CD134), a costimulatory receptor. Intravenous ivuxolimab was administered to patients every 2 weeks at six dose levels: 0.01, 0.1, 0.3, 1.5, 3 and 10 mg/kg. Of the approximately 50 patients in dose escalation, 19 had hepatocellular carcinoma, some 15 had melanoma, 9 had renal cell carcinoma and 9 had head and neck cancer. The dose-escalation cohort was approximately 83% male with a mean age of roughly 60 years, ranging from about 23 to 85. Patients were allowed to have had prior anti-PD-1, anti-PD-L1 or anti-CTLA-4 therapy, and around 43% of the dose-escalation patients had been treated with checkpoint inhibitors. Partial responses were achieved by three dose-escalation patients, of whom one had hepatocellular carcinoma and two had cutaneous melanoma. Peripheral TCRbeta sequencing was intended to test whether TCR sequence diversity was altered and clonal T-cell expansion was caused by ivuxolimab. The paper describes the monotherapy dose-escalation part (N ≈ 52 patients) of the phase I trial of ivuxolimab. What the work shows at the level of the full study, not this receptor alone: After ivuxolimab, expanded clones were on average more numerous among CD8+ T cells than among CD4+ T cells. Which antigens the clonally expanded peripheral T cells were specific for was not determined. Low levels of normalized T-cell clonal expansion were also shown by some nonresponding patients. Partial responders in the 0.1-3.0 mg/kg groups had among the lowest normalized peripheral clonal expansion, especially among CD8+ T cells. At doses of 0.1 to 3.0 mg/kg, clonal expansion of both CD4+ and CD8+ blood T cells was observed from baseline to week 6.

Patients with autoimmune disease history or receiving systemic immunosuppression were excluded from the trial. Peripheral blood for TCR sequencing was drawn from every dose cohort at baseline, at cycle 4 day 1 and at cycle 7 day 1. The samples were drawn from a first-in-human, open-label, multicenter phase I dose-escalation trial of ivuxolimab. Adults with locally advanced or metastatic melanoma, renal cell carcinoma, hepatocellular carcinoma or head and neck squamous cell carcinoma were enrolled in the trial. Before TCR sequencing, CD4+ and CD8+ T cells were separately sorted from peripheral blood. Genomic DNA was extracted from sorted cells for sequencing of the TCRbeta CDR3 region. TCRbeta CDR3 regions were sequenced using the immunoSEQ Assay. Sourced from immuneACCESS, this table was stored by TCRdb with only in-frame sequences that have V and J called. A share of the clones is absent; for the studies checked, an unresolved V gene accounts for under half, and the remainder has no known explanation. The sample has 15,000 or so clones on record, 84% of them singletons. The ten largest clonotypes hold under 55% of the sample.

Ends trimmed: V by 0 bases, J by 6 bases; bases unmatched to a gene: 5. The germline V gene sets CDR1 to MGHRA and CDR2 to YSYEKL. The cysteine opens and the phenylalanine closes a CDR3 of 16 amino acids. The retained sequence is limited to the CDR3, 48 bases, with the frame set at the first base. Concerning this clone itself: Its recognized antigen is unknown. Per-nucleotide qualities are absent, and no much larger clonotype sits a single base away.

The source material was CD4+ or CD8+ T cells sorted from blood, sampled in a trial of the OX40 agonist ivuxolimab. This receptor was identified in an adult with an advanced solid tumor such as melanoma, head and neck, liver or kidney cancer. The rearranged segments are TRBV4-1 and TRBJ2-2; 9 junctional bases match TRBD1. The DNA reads TGCGCCAGCAGCCAAGAGGGGACAGGGTCGGCCGGGGAGCTGTTTTTT. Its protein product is CASSQEGTGSAGELFF.